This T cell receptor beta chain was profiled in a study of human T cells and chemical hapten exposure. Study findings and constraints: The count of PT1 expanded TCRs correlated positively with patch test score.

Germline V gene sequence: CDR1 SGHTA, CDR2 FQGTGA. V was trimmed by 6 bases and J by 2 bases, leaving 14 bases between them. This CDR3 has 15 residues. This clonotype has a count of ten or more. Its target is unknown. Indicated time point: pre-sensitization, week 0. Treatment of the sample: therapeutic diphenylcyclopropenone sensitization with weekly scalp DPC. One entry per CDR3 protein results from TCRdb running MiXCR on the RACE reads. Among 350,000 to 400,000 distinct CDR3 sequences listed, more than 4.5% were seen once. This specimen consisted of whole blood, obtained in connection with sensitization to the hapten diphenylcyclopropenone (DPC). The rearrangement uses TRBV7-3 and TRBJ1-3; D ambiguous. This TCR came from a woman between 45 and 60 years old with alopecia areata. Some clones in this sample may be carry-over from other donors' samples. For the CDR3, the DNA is TGTGCCAGCAGTGTGACCGGCGGTGCTGGAAACACCATATATTTT. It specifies CASSVTGGAGNTIYF.